The source of this TCR beta chain is a study of regulatory T cells in long-lasting Graves disease. This clonotype was observed a handful of times. The target antigen is unknown. General study points: Persistent Graves' patients showed reduced TCR diversity versus newly diagnosed patients. New patients shared over 900 public clonotypes, and persistent patients shared more, with a few thousand.

Time point of the sample: newly diagnosed GD, antithyroid drugs for less than 3 months. Scientists built the TCR library using RNA that was extracted from PBMCs. TCR beta libraries were built with iRepertoire HTBI primers and Arm-PCR of CDR3 regions. A single record per CDR3 protein comes from TCRdb applying MiXCR to the multiplex PCR reads. The top ten clones hold 12% of a sample with roughly 610,000 distinct CDR3 sequences, roughly 15% of them seen once. Germline V CDR1 and CDR2: MGHRA, YSYEKL. Trimming pared 1 base from V and 0 bases from J, leaving 22 bases between. The length of the CDR3 is 20 residues. The sample was also linked to a second study, of T cells in Graves' hyperthyroidism and ophthalmopathy. From that paper: Uncontrolled infections, other autoimmune diseases, pregnancy or lactation led to exclusion of patients. Most expanded thyroid clonotypes above 0.001 also appeared in blood.

Sequencing was performed on peripheral blood mononuclear cells (PBMCs), taken at new diagnosis, from a patient treated with antithyroid drugs. This sequence originates from a man aged 18 to 29 with Graves disease. This chain joins TRBV4-1 and TRBJ1-5; weak D call: TRBD1 (6 bases). The CDR3 nucleotides are TGCGCCAGCAGCCAAGCTTTTTCAGGGGTTGGGGTTTATAGCAATCAGCCCCAGCATTTT. This gives the protein CASSQAFSGVGVYSNQPQHF.